The present TCR beta chain was sequenced within a study of blood T cell repertoires in COVID-19. Looking at the study overall: Acute and convalescent COVID-19 specimens originated in the United States, Italy and Spain.

Per the original data handling: The authors estimated nucleated cell counts from reference gene primer amplification. Clones were sequenced by immunoSEQ multiplex PCR, and TCRdb holds only the in-frame ones, with some missing. V, J and clone size reflect that table, while D and trimming were determined from the DNA. The sample contains 75,000 to 95,000 clones, roughly 90% of which appear only once. Germline V gives CDR1 MNHEY, CDR2 SVGEGT. With 5 bases removed from V and 1 base from J, the gap between germline ends came to 17 bases. There are 17 residues in the CDR3. J is TRBJ2-2 and V is TRBV6-2 or TRBV6-3; D may be TRBD1 (6 bases). The sequencing sample was made of peripheral blood. The source of this sequence is a human donor in a cohort sampled during active COVID-19. The DNA of the CDR3 is TGTGCCAGCAGTACCCGTCGGACAGCCCTGAACACCGGGGAGCTGTTTTTT. Translated: CASSTRRTALNTGELFF.